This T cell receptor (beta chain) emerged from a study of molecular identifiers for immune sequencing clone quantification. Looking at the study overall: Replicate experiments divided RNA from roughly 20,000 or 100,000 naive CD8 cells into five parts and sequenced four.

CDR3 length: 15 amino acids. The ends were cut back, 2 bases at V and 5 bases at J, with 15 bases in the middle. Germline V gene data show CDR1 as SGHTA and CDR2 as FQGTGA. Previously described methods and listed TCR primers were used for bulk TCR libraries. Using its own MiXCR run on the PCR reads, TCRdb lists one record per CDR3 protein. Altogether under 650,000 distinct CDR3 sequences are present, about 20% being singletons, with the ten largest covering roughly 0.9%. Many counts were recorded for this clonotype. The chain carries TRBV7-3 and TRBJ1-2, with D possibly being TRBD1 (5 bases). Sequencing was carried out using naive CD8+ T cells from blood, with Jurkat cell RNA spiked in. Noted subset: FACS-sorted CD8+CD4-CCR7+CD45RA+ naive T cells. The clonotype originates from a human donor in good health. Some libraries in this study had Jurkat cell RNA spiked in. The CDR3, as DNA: TGTGCCAGCAGCTTACTCGGGACCGCGTCTTATGGCTACACCTTC. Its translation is CASSLLGTASYGYTF.